The rows below give T cell receptor beta chains drawn from one sample of a study of identical twins. TCRdb independently ran MiXCR on the 5' RACE reads; one entry per CDR3 protein. The repertoire holds fewer than 550,000 distinct CDR3 sequences, with 14% as singletons. These data were also reused for a study on yellow fever vaccine responses in identical twins.

The sequencing input was CD4+ T cells sorted from blood. These receptor sequences come from a woman between 18 and 29 years old in good health. Each CDR3 is given with its conserved first and last residue. The D gene is left open where the match is weak. Clone size is not always given. Where it is, it says once, few, many or a class for expanded clones.

d_call | j_call | clone_size | v_call | cdr3_nt | cdr3_aa
. | TRBJ1-1 | few | TRBV10-3 | TGTGCCATCAGTGAGTCGATCGCCACTGGGGGTTGGGACACTGAAGCTTTCTTT | CAISESIATGGWDTEAFF
. | TRBJ2-7 | few | TRBV20-1 | TGCAGTGCTAGAGGAAGCAAGTTGTACGAGCAGTACTTC | CSARGSKLYEQYF
. | TRBJ2-3 | few | TRBV15 | TGTGCCACCAGCAGAGATCTCTTGTTGGGCACAGATACGCAGTATTTT | CATSRDLLLGTDTQYF
. | TRBJ2-1 | few | TRBV23-1 | TGCGCCAGCAGTCAATCGGAATTACAGGGCTCCTACAATGAGCAGTTCTTC | CASSQSELQGSYNEQFF
. | TRBJ2-3 | . | TRBV29-1 | TGCAGCGTGGACCGGGCCTTTAAACTGTATTTT | CSVDRAFKLYF
. | TRBJ1-4 | few | TRBV7-3 | TGTGCCAGCAGCTTAAATGGGGGCTTGAATGAAAAACTGTTTTTT | CASSLNGGLNEKLFF
TRBD2 | TRBJ2-7 | . | TRBV4-3 | TGCGCCAGCAGCCAAGATGGGGGGGGCTCCTACGAGCAGTACTTC | CASSQDGGGSYEQYF
TRBD2 | TRBJ2-1 | . | TRBV7-6 | TGTGCCAGCAGCTTGGGGGAGGGTAATGAGCAGTTCTTC | CASSLGEGNEQFF
. | TRBJ1-4 | many | TRBV5-1 | TGCGCCAGCAGCAGGGACCGGGCTAATGAAAAACTGTTTTTT | CASSRDRANEKLFF
. | TRBJ2-3 | . | TRBV20-1 | TGCAGTGCTCCGGGGGTGGGGACAGATACGCAGTATTTT | CSAPGVGTDTQYF
. | TRBJ2-7 | many | TRBV5-1 | TGCGCCAGCAGCTTGGTGGGGAGCTCCTACGAGCAGTACTTC | CASSLVGSSYEQYF
TRBD2 | TRBJ2-1 | few | TRBV20-1 | TGCAGTGCTAGAGATCTCGGACTAGCGGGAGGTAATGAGCAGTTCTTC | CSARDLGLAGGNEQFF
. | TRBJ2-5 | . | TRBV10-3 | TGTGCCATCAGTGAGTCAGGAGTCAGGGTAGAGACCCAGTACTTC | CAISESGVRVETQYF
. | TRBJ1-3 | many | TRBV12-3/TRBV12-4 | TGTGCCAGCAGCTCCAAAGCGGGGGGCACCATATATTTT | CASSSKAGGTIYF
TRBD1 | TRBJ2-2 | . | TRBV25-1 | TGTGCCAGCAGTGCACTGGACAGGGCGGGCACCGGGGAGCTGTTTTTT | CASSALDRAGTGELFF
. | TRBJ1-3 | . | TRBV6-5 | TGTGCCAGCAGTTACACCGGACAGGGAAACACCATATATTTT | CASSYTGQGNTIYF
. | TRBJ1-2 | few | TRBV10-3 | TGTGCCATCACCCGGGACAACTATGGCTACACCTTC | CAITRDNYGYTF
TRBD1 | TRBJ1-2 | few | TRBV10-3 | TGTGCCATCAGTCCCACACTGGGACAGGGGACAGCTAACTATGGCTACACCTTC | CAISPTLGQGTANYGYTF
. | TRBJ1-1 | . | TRBV20-1 | TGCAGGGGCCCCTTGAACACTGAAGCTTTCTTT | CRGPLNTEAFF
. | TRBJ1-1 | . | TRBV25-1 | TGTGCCAGCAGTGGCCGGGAGGCGAACACTGAAGCTTTCTTT | CASSGREANTEAFF
TRBD1 | TRBJ2-1 | many | TRBV29-1 | TGCAGCGTCCTCCGGACAGGTTTGAATGAGCAGTTCTTC | CSVLRTGLNEQFF
TRBD2 | TRBJ2-7 | . | TRBV23-1 | TGCGCCAGCAGTCAATCCGGGACTAGCGGGAGCGGTCTTCCTGTCGAGCAGTACTTC | CASSQSGTSGSGLPVEQYF
. | TRBJ2-1 | few | TRBV5-1 | TGCGCCAGCAGCTTGGCCGGACAGCACAATGAGCAGTTCTTC | CASSLAGQHNEQFF
. | TRBJ1-5 | . | TRBV12-3/TRBV12-4 | TGTGCCAGCAAGCTACAGGGTTCGCAGCCCCAGCATTTT | CASKLQGSQPQHF
. | TRBJ2-5 | . | TRBV7-2 | TGTGCCAGCAGCCGAACAGGGCTAGAAGGGAGACAGACCCAGTACTTC | CASSRTGLEGRQTQYF
. | TRBJ2-4 | . | TRBV20-1 | TGCAGTGCTGGAGACAGAGCCAAAAACATTCAGTACTTC | CSAGDRAKNIQYF
TRBD2 | TRBJ2-7 | many | TRBV20-1 | TGCAGTGCTGCCGGGACTAGGGCCTACGAGCAGTACTTC | CSAAGTRAYEQYF
. | TRBJ1-6 | few | TRBV5-1 | TGCGCCAGCAGCTTGGCAGGAGAGGATAGTTCACCCCTCCACTTT | CASSLAGEDSSPLHF
TRBD2 | TRBJ2-5 | . | TRBV20-1 | TGCAGTGCTAGATCAACCGGCCAGCGGGGTGACTTC | CSARSTGQRGDF
TRBD1 | TRBJ1-6 | few | TRBV2 | TGTGCCAGCAGTGAACAGGGGGCCATTTCACCCCTCCACTTT | CASSEQGAISPLHF
TRBD2 | TRBJ2-7 | few | TRBV5-1 | TGCGCCAGCAGCTTGGCCGTAGCGGGGCCCTACGAGCAGTACTTC | CASSLAVAGPYEQYF
. | TRBJ1-2 | . | TRBV12-5 | TGTGCTAGTGGAGACAGTAATAACTATGGCTACACCTTC | CASGDSNNYGYTF
. | TRBJ1-5 | once | TRBV2 | TGTGCCAGCGATTTCAGTCCCAGCCAGCCCCAGCATTTT | CASDFSPSQPQHF
TRBD1 | TRBJ2-5 | few | TRBV11-2 | TGTGCCAGCAGTAGGGGACAGGCTAACCAAGAGACCCAGTACTTC | CASSRGQANQETQYF
TRBD2 | TRBJ2-7 | few | TRBV5-1 | TGCGCCAGCAGGAGTATAGCGGGATATAGCGGCGAGCAGTACTTC | CASRSIAGYSGEQYF
. | TRBJ1-2 | . | TRBV19 | TGTGCCAGTAGTATCGAGGTTAACTATGGCTACACCTTC | CASSIEVNYGYTF
. | TRBJ2-3 | few | TRBV20-1 | TGCAGTGCTAACAACCCGTCCGATACGCAGTATTTT | CSANNPSDTQYF
. | TRBJ1-5 | few | TRBV12-3/TRBV12-4 | TGTGCCAGCAGTTTAGCCCGGACCGTCAATCAGCCCCAGCATTTT | CASSLARTVNQPQHF
TRBD1 | TRBJ2-1 | many | TRBV5-1 | TGCGCCAGCAGCTTCGGGACAGGGATCTCCTACAATGAGCAGTTCTTC | CASSFGTGISYNEQFF
. | TRBJ2-7 | few | TRBV9 | TGTGCCAGCAGCGTAGAACCGGTTCCATCCTACGAGCAGTACTTC | CASSVEPVPSYEQYF
. | TRBJ2-5 | . | TRBV11-1 | TGTGCCAGCAGCGGATGGGGGGGCCTTTACGAGACCCAGTACTTC | CASSGWGGLYETQYF
. | TRBJ2-5 | . | TRBV3-1 | TGTGCCAGCAGCCTTTACCGCCAGGAGACCCAGTACTTC | CASSLYRQETQYF
TRBD1 | TRBJ1-2 | . | TRBV6-1 | TGTGCCAGCAGTCAGAGGGACAGGGGTTCTGGCTACACCTTC | CASSQRDRGSGYTF
. | TRBJ2-4 | . | TRBV30 | TGTGCCACGAACTGGGGCAAAAACATTCAGTACTTC | CATNWGKNIQYF
. | TRBJ2-5 | . | TRBV3-1 | TGTGCCAGCAGCCGCAGCCGACTAGATGGGTTTGAGACCCAGTACTTC | CASSRSRLDGFETQYF
TRBD2 | TRBJ2-4 | . | TRBV5-8 | TGTGCCAGCAGCTTGGGACTAGCGGGAGCGTACATTCAGTACTTC | CASSLGLAGAYIQYF
. | TRBJ2-7 | few | TRBV4-1 | TGCGCCAGCAGCCGCGCAGGGGAGGGCTACGAGCAGTACTTC | CASSRAGEGYEQYF
TRBD1 | TRBJ1-3 | . | TRBV7-2 | TGTGCCAGCAGCTTAAGGGGACAGGGGTACTCCACCATATATTTT | CASSLRGQGYSTIYF